The 11 T cell receptor beta chains listed next were all sequenced from one sample in a study of T cells in Graves' hyperthyroidism and ophthalmopathy. RNA transcripts served as the template for amplifying TCR beta CDR3 regions. Carried out on the TCR CDR3, a first-round RT-PCR used the HTBI primer set. TCRdb re-derived calls from the multiplex PCR reads in MiXCR, one entry per CDR3 protein. The table shows approximately 640,000 distinct CDR3 sequences, with around 15% occurring only once. Material: blood. Every receptor here comes from a woman in her twenties or thirties with Graves' hyperthyroidism.

This chain uses TRBV7-2 with TRBJ1-6; a possible D gene is TRBD1 (6 bases). Germline CDR1 reads SGHTA; CDR2 reads FQGNSA. Trimming shortened V by 5 bases and J by 6 bases, and 11 bases separated the two germline ends. CDR3 length: 14 residues. Here the CDR3 DNA reads TGTGCCAGCAGCCACGCGGGGGCTAATTCACCCCTCCACTTT. It yields the protein CASSHAGANSPLHF.

This clonotype was seen many times. Written as DNA, the CDR3 is TGTGCTACTAACCTCCTCCTCAGCACAGATACGCAGTATTTT. This sequence encodes CATNLLLSTDTQYF. The chain has TRBV28 and TRBJ2-3; D remains ambiguous. From germline, CDR1 is MDHEN and CDR2 SYDVKM. This CDR3 has 14 residues.

This clonotype has at least ten counts. V is TRBV28 and J is TRBJ2-7; D unclear. Germline loops: CDR1 MDHEN, CDR2 SYDVKM. Trimming removed 5 bases at V and 4 bases at J, with 15 bases between. The CDR3 consists of 14 residues. The CDR3 coding sequence is TGTGCCAGCAGTCCCCAGCAGCCTCCTTACGAGCAGTACTTC. It codes for CASSPQQPPYEQYF. Looking up the rest from reference TRBV28 and TRBJ2-7 gives the full variable domain: DVKVTQSSRYLVKRTGEKVFLECVQDMDHENMFWYRQDPGLGLRLIYFSYDVKMKEKGDIPEGYSVSREKKERFSLILESASTNQTSMYLCASSPQQPPYEQYFGPGTRLTVT.

V is TRBV4-2 and J is TRBJ2-1; D unresolved. The V gene's germline CDR1 is LGHNA and CDR2 YNFKEQ. V was shortened by 4 bases and J by 7 bases, with 11 bases between the two germline ends. The CDR3 contains 13 residues. The CDR3 reads CASSLSSSNEQFF. The CDR3 region has the DNA TGTGCCAGCAGCCTCAGTTCTAGTAATGAGCAGTTCTTC.

Only one count was recorded for this clonotype. The V and J genes are TRBV19 and TRBJ1-1; TRBD1 agrees at 8 bases. With V trimmed by 7 bases and J by 6 bases, 10 bases remained unmatched. The CDR3 sequence is 14 residues long. Germline CDR1 reads LNHDA; CDR2 reads SQIVND (reference sequence). CDR3 nucleotides: TGTGCCAGTAAGACAGGGGCCTACCGGTCTGAAGCTTTCTTT. Its translation: CASKTGAYRSEAFF.

This clonotype has more than one count but fewer than ten. This chain uses TRBV20-1 with TRBJ2-4; D is possibly TRBD1 or TRBD2 (5 bases each). Trimming cost V 0 bases and J 7 bases, with 16 bases left between them. Per germline, CDR1 DFQATT and CDR2 SNEGSKA (reference sequence). The CDR3 has 15 residues. CDR3 in DNA: TGCAGTGCTAGAGATCTTGAGGGGCCCCGCAACATTCAGTACTTC. Residues: CSARDLEGPRNIQYF.

The CDR3 protein is CASSYSRGTQYF. The CDR3 DNA is TGTGCCAGCAGTTACTCGAGGGGGACCCAGTACTTC. The genes are TRBV6-5 and TRBJ2-5; perhaps D is TRBD1 or TRBD2 (5 bases each). The germline V and J ends were trimmed by 0 bases and 7 bases, with 6 bases remaining between them. The germline V gene has CDR1 MNHEY and CDR2 SVGAGI. CDR3 length: 12 residues.

Many counts were recorded for this clonotype. The chain recombines TRBV12-3 or TRBV12-4 with TRBJ2-3; TRBD2 matches at 10 bases. The CDR3 is made up of 15 amino acids. V shed 7 bases and J 4 bases; nucleotides not matched to a gene: 8. The CDR3 DNA reads as TGTGCCAGCACCCCGACTAGCGGGTTCTCAGATACGCAGTATTTT. It specifies CASTPTSGFSDTQYF.

This clonotype has a count of ten or more. J is TRBJ2-7 and V is TRBV20-1, with D uncertain. The CDR3 loop spans 14 amino acids. V dropped 0 bases and J dropped 2 bases, with 11 bases sitting between them. CDR1 is DFQATT, CDR2 SNEGSKA, per germline (reference sequence). CDR3 residues: CSAREGTTTYEQYF. The CDR3 DNA reads TGCAGTGCTAGAGAGGGCACCACTACCTACGAGCAGTACTTC.

V and J are TRBV4-1 and TRBJ2-7, with a tentative D call TRBD1 (6 bases). V lost 1 base to trimming and J lost 6 bases, with 13 bases between them. CDR3 length: 14 amino acids. CDR1 MGHRA and CDR2 YSYEKL come from the germline V gene. CDR3 sequence: CASSQGRGPAEQYF. CDR3 in DNA: TGCGCCAGCAGCCAAGGCAGGGGCCCGGCCGAGCAGTACTTC.

At least ten counts were recorded for this clonotype. The chain employs TRBV28 and TRBJ1-5, with D unresolved. The CDR3 has 11 residues. CDR1 and CDR2 from the germline V gene are MDHEN and SYDVKM. V was trimmed by 6 bases and J by 7 bases, leaving 7 bases between them. The DNA of the CDR3 is TGTGCCAGCAGCAAAACCCAGCCCCAGCATTTT. This codes for CASSKTQPQHF.